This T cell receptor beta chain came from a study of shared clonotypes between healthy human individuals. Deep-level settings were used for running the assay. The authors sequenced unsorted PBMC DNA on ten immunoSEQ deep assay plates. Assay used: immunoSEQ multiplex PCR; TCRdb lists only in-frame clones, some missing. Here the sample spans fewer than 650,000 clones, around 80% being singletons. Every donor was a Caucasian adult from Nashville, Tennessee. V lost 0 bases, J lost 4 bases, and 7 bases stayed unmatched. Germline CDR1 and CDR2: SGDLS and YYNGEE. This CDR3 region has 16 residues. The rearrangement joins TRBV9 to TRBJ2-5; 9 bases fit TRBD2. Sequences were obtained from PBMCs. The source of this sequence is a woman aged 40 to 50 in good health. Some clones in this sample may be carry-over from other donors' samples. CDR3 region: CASSVGGGRAGETQYF. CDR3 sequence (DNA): TGTGCCAGCAGCGTAGGGGGCGGGAGGGCCGGAGAGACCCAGTACTTC.